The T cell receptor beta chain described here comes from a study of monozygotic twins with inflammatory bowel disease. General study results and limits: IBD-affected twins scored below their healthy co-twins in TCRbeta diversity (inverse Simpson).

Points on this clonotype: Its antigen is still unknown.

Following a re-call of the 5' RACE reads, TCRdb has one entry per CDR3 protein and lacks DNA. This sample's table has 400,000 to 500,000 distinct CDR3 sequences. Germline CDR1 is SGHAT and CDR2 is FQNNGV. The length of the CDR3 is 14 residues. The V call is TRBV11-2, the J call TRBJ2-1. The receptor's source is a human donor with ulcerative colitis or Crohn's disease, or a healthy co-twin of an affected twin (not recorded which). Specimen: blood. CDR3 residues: CVSEAGDSWNEQFF.